This T cell receptor beta chain stems from a study of CD8 T cells in Susac syndrome. Looked up from germline, CDR1 is MGHDK and CDR2 is SYGVNS. Deletions cut 1 base from V and 7 bases from J, with 13 bases between. CDR3 length: 14 residues. RNA totalling roughly 0.45 to 1 ug underwent reverse transcription with random hexamers. Using its own MiXCR run on the immunoSEQ multiplex PCR reads, TCRdb lists one record per CDR3 protein. The sample lists 150,000 to 180,000 distinct CDR3 sequences, about 95% occurring once. The receptor's source is a human donor with Susac syndrome. The gene calls are TRBV25-1 and TRBJ1-1; D remains unclear. The sequenced material came from CD4+ T cells from PBMCs. CDR3 in amino acids: CASSEFEASVEAFF. CDR3 in DNA: TGTGCCAGCAGTGAATTTGAAGCAAGTGTTGAAGCTTTCTTT.